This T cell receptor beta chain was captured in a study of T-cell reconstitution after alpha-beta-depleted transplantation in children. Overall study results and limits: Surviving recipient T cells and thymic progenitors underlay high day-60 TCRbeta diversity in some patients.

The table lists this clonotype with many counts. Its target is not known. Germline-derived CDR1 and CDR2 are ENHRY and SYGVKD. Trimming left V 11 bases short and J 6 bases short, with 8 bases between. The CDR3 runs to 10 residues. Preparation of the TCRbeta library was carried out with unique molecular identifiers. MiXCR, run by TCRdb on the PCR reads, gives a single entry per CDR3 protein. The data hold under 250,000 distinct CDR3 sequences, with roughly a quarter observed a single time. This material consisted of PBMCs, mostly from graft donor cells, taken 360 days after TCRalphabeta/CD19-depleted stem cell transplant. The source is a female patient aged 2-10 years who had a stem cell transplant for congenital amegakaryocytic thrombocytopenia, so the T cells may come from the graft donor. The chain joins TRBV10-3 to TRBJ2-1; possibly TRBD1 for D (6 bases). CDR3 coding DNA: TGTGCCCTACAGGGCAATGAGCAGTTCTTC. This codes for CALQGNEQFF.